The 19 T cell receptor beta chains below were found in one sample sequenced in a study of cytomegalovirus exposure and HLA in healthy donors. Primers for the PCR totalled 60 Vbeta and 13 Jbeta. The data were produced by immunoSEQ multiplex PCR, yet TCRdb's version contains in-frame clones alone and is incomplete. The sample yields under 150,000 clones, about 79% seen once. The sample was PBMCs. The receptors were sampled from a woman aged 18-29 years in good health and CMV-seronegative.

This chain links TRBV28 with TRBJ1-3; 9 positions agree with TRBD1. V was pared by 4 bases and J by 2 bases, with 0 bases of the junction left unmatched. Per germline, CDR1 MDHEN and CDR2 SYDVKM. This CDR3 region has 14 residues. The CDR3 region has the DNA TGTGCCAGCAGTTACAGGGGGCCTGGAAACACCATATATTTT. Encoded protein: CASSYRGPGNTIYF.

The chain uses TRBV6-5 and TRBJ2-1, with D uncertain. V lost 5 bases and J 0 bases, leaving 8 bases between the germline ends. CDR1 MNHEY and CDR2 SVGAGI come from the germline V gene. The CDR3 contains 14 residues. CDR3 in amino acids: CASSLYLSYNEQFF. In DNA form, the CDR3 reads TGTGCCAGCAGTCTCTACCTCTCCTACAATGAGCAGTTCTTC.

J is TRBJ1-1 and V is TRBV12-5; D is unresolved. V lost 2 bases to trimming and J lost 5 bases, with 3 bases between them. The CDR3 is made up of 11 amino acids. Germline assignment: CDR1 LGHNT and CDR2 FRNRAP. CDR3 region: CASGLSTEAFF. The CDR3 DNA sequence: TGTGCTAGTGGTTTGTCAACTGAAGCTTTCTTT.

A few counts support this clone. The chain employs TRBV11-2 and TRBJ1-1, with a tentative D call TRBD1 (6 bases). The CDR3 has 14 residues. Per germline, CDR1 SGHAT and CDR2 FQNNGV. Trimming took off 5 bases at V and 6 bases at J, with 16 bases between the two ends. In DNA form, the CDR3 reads TGTGCCAGCAGCCCCCAACAGGGTTTCGCTGAAGCTTTCTTT. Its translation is CASSPQQGFAEAFF.

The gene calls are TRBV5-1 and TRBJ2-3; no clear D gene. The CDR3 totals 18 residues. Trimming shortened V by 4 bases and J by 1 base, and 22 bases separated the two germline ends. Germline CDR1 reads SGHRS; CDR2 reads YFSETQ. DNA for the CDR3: TGCGCCAGCAGCCCGTCGTATGTGACGCCCCAGGGCACAGATACGCAGTATTTT. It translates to CASSPSYVTPQGTDTQYF.

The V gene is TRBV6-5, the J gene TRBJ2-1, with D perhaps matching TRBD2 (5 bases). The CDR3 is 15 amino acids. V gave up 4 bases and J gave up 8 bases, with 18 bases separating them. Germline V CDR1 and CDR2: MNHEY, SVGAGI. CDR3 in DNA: TGTGCCAGCAGTTCAGGCGGGCGAGGGTTCGATGAGCAGTTCTTC. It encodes CASSSGGRGFDEQFF.

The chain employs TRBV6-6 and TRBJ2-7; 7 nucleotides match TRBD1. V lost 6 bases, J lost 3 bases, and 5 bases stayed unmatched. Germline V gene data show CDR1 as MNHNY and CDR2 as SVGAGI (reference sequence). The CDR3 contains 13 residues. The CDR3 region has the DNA TGTGCCAGCAGGCCCGGGACAGACTACGAGCAGTACTTC. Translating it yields CASRPGTDYEQYF.

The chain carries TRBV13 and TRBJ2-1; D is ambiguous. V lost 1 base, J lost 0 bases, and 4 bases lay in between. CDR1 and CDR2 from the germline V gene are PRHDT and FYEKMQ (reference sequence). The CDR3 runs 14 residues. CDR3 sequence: CASSLESSYNEQFF. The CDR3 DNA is TGTGCCAGCAGCTTAGAGAGCTCCTACAATGAGCAGTTCTTC.

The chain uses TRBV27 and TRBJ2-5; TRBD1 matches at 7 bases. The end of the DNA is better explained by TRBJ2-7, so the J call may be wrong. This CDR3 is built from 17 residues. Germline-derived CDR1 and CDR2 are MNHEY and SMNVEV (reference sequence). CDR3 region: CASSLSLDRDFPYEQYF. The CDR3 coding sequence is TGTGCCAGCAGCCTCTCCCTCGACAGGGATTTCCCTTACGAGCAGTACTTC.

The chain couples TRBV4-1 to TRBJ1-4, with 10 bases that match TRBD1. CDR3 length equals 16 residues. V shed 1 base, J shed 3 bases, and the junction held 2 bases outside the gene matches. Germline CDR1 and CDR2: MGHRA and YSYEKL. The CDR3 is CASSQGDRGANEKLFF. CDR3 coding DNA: TGCGCCAGCAGCCAAGGGGACAGGGGCGCTAATGAAAAACTGTTTTTT.

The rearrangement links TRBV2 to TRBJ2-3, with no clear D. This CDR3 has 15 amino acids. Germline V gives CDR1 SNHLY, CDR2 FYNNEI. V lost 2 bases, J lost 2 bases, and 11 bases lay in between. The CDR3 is CASSEYSSPTDTQYF. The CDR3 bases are TGTGCCAGCAGTGAATACAGCTCGCCCACAGATACGCAGTATTTT.

CDR3 DNA: TGTGCCAGCAGTGTTCGACAGGGAACTCAGCCCCAGCATTTT. This translates into CASSVRQGTQPQHF. The chain carries TRBV6-1 and TRBJ1-5; 7 nucleotides match TRBD1. CDR1 and CDR2 from the germline V gene are MNHNS and SASEGT. J lost 6 bases, V lost 4 bases, and 6 bases had no gene match. This CDR3 comprises 14 residues.

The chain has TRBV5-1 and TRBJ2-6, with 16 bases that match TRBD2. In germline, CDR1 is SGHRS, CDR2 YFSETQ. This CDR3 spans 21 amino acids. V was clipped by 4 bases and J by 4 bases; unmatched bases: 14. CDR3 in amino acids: CASSPGLAGGQAYPGANVLTF. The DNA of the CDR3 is TGCGCCAGCAGCCCGGGACTAGCGGGGGGGCAGGCTTATCCCGGGGCCAACGTCCTGACTTTC.

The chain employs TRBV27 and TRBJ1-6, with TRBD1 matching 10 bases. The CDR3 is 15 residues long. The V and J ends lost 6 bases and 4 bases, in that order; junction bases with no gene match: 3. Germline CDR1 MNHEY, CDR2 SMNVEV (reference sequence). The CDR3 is CASRPGQGYNSPLHF. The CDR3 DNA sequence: TGTGCCAGCAGGCCGGGACAGGGGTATAATTCACCCCTCCACTTT.

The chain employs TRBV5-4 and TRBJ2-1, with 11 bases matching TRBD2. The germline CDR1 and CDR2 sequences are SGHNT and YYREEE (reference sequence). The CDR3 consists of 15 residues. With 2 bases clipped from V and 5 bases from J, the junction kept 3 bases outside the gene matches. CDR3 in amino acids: CASSFSGGANNEQFF. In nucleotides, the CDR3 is TGTGCCAGCAGCTTTAGCGGGGGGGCTAACAATGAGCAGTTCTTC.

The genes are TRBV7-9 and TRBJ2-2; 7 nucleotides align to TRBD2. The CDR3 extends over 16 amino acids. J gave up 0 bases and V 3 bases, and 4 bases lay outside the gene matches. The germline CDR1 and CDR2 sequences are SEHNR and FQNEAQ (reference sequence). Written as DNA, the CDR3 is TGTGCCAGCAGCTTCCCTAGCGGTACGAACACCGGGGAGCTGTTTTTT. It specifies CASSFPSGTNTGELFF.

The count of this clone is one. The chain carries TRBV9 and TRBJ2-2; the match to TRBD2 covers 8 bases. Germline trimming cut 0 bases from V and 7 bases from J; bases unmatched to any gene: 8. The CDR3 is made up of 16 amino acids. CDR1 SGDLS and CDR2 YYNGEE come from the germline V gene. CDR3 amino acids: CASSVEVAAGGGELFF. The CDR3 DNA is TGTGCCAGCAGCGTAGAGGTAGCGGCGGGGGGCGGGGAGCTGTTTTTT. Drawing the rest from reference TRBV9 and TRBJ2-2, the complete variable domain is DSGVTQTPKHLITATGQRVTLRCSPRSGDLSVYWYQQSLDQGLQFLIQYYNGEERAKGNILERFSAQQFPDLHSELNLSSLELGDSALYFCASSVEVAAGGGELFFGEGSRLTVL.

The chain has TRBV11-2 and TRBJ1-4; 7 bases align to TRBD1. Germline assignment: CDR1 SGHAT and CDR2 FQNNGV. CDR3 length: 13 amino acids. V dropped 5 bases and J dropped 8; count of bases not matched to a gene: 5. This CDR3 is CASSRGGGEKLFF. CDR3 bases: TGTGCCAGCAGCCGAGGAGGGGGCGAAAAACTGTTTTTT.

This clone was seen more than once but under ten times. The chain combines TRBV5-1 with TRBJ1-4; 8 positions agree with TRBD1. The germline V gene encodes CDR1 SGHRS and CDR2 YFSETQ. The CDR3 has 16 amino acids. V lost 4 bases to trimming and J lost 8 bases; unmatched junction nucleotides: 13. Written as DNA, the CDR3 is TGCGCCAGCAGCGGTGCAGGGGGCCGCGGGGACGAAAAACTGTTTTTT. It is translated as CASSGAGGRGDEKLFF.